A single sample gave rise to the 21 T cell receptor beta chains below, sequenced in a study of blood T cell repertoires in COVID-19. Profiling relied on immunoSEQ multiplex PCR, and the TCRdb table lists in-frame clones only, not all of them. The sample yields under 300,000 clones, approximately 90% seen once. The sequencing input was PBMCs or T cells enriched from blood (not recorded which). Receptors were obtained from a woman aged 40 to 50 with acute COVID-19.

This clone has just a few counts. The CDR3 DNA reads TGTGCCAGCAGCCAAGACGGGAATCAGCCCCAGCATTTT. Its protein is CASSQDGNQPQHF. The chain joins TRBV3-1 (or the pseudogene TRBV3-2) to TRBJ1-5; D uncertain. The CDR3 totals 13 residues. Germline assignment: CDR1 LGHDT and CDR2 YNNKEL (reference sequence). V was cut by 0 bases and J by 4 bases, with 4 bases left in between.

V and J are TRBV18 and TRBJ1-4; possibly TRBD1 for D (6 bases). With 8 bases removed from V and 6 bases from J, the gap between germline ends came to 13 bases. There are 13 residues in the CDR3. Germline values: CDR1 KGHSH, CDR2 LQKENI. CDR3 nucleotides: TGTGCCAGCCGCAGGGGAGAGGATGAAAAACTGTTTTTT. Translation gives CASRRGEDEKLFF.

V gene TRBV5-1 combines with J gene TRBJ1-4; no clear D gene. The CDR3 totals 14 residues. V lost 5 bases and J 7 bases, leaving 15 bases between the germline ends. Germline CDR1 and CDR2: SGHRS and YFSETQ. For the CDR3, the DNA is TGCGCCAGCAGTGCTACCGGAACGGGTGAAAAACTGTTTTTT. It codes for CASSATGTGEKLFF.

The chain joins TRBV5-5 to TRBJ1-1; TRBD1 might be the D (6 bases). The CDR3 is 14 amino acids. The V gene's germline CDR1 is SGHKS and CDR2 YYEKEE (reference sequence). Trimming took off 0 bases at V and 11 bases at J, with 17 bases between the two ends. This chain's CDR3 is CASSLDVTGLSAFF. CDR3 in DNA: TGTGCCAGCAGCTTGGATGTGACAGGCCTAAGCGCTTTCTTT.

The rearrangement uses TRBV29-1 and TRBJ2-7; D unclear. This CDR3 has 12 amino acids. Germline V gene data show CDR1 as SQVTM and CDR2 as ANQGSEA. Trimming cost V 2 bases and J 6 bases, with 11 bases left between them. The CDR3: CSVESEATEQYF. The CDR3 region has the DNA TGCAGCGTTGAATCCGAGGCGACCGAGCAGTACTTC.

This clone was counted many times. The gene calls are TRBV19 and TRBJ2-5; the D gene is possibly TRBD1 (6 bases). V was clipped by 4 bases and J by 4 bases, with 13 bases between them. This CDR3 region has 14 residues. Germline-derived CDR1 and CDR2 are LNHDA and SQIVND (reference sequence). The CDR3 DNA reads as TGTGCCAGTAGTAGGGCAGGGGTCCGAGAGACCCAGTACTTC. Residues: CASSRAGVRETQYF. Using reference TRBV19 and TRBJ2-5 for the parts outside the CDR3, the full variable domain is DGGITQSPKYLFRKEGQNVTLSCEQNLNHDAMYWYRQDPGQGLRLIYYSQIVNDFQKGDIAEGYSVSREKKESFPLTVTSAQKNPTAFYLCASSRAGVRETQYFGPGTRLLVL.

The chain uses TRBV9 and TRBJ1-1; D remains ambiguous. The CDR3 length is 16 residues. V lost 3 bases to trimming and J lost 1 base, with 16 bases between them. Germline V gene sequence: CDR1 SGDLS, CDR2 YYNGEE. The CDR3 loop is CASSEDDTFGNTEAFF. CDR3 in DNA: TGTGCCAGCAGCGAAGACGACACCTTTGGGAACACTGAAGCTTTCTTT.

On this clone: The junction and the germline gene differ at one end; a read error may be behind it. This rearrangement joins TRBV5-1 to TRBJ1-4, with TRBD1 matching over 7 bases. The CDR3 has 15 residues. Germline V gene sequence: CDR1 SGHRS, CDR2 YFSETQ. The CDR3 nucleotides read TGCGCCAGCAGTTTGGGACAGAAGCTACGTGAAAAACTGTTTTTT. Its translation: CASSLGQKLREKLFF.

The gene calls are TRBV19 and TRBJ2-1, with D perhaps TRBD2 (7 bases). V lost 2 bases and J 1 base, leaving 27 bases between the germline ends. There are 21 residues in the CDR3. Germline-derived CDR1 and CDR2 are LNHDA and SQIVND (reference sequence). In DNA form, the CDR3 reads TGTGCCAGTAGTATAAGCGGGGTAGCGGCCAGGGCAGGGGTTTCCTACAATGAGCAGTTCTTC. Translating gives CASSISGVAARAGVSYNEQFF.

The J gene is TRBJ1-1, the V gene TRBV6-5; the D gene is possibly TRBD1 (6 bases). CDR3 length: 14 amino acids. The germline gives CDR1 MNHEY, CDR2 SVGAGI. V lost 11 bases to trimming and J lost 6 bases, with 22 bases between them. CDR3 loop: CASRGGRALAEAFF. CDR3 DNA: TGTGCCTCCAGGGGCGGGAGGGCTCTCGCTGAAGCTTTCTTT.

This chain connects TRBV6-2 or TRBV6-3 to TRBJ2-7; 10 bases align to TRBD2. Germline assignment: CDR1 MNHEY and CDR2 SVGEGT. The CDR3 runs 16 residues. The trim removed 6 bases at V and 6 bases at J, leaving 14 bases unmatched. For the CDR3, the DNA is TGTGCCAGCAGCCCTACCCGGGCTAGCGGGAGAACCGAGCAGTACTTC. Encoded protein: CASSPTRASGRTEQYF.

This chain uses TRBV29-1 with TRBJ1-2; tentative D call: TRBD1 (5 bases). Per germline, CDR1 SQVTM and CDR2 ANQGSEA. The CDR3 has 12 residues. The germline V and J ends were trimmed by 6 bases and 7 bases, with 15 bases remaining between them. In DNA, the CDR3 is TGCAGCGTGGAATTAGGGGTGTCTGGCTACACCTTC. Translation gives CSVELGVSGYTF. The entire variable domain, with the rest obtained from reference TRBV29-1 and TRBJ1-2, is as follows: SAVISQKPSRDICQRGTSLTIQCQVDSQVTMMFWYRQQPGQSLTLIATANQGSEATYESGFVIDKFPISRPNLTFSTLTVSNMSPEDSSIYLCSVELGVSGYTFGSGTRLTVV.

The chain combines TRBV6-2 or TRBV6-3 with TRBJ2-1, with D maybe TRBD2 (6 bases). The CDR3 length is 16 residues. Germline V gene lookup returns CDR1 MNHEY and CDR2 SVGEGT. Trimming cost V 3 bases and J 2 bases, with 14 bases left between them. The CDR3 DNA reads TGTGCCAGCAGTTATTTGGAGGGGCGGCCCTACAATGAGCAGTTCTTC. Its protein is CASSYLEGRPYNEQFF.

The chain carries TRBV6-1 and TRBJ2-3; no clear D. The CDR3 totals 14 residues. Trimming left V 2 bases short and J 1 base short, with 7 bases between. Germline CDR1 reads MNHNS; CDR2 reads SASEGT. The CDR3 DNA is TGTGCCAGCAGTGAAACCCGCGGCACAGATACGCAGTATTTT. It yields the protein CASSETRGTDTQYF.

V is TRBV9 and J is TRBJ2-3, with TRBD1 as a possible D gene (6 bases). Germline CDR1 reads SGDLS; CDR2 reads YYNGEE. V lost 3 bases and J lost 0, with 14 bases in between. The CDR3 runs 16 residues. The CDR3 reads CASSALPTGSTDTQYF. The CDR3 DNA reads as TGTGCCAGCAGCGCTCTACCTACAGGGAGCACAGATACGCAGTATTTT.

This clone was observed a handful of times. This chain uses TRBV7-9 with TRBJ1-1; 7 positions agree with TRBD1. The CDR3 loop spans 15 amino acids. Unmatched junction bases numbered 5, after V lost 4 bases and J lost 0 bases. Germline CDR1 reads SEHNR; CDR2 reads FQNEAQ (reference sequence). The DNA for the CDR3 is TGTGCCAGCAGCTCGTTGGGACAGCTGAACACTGAAGCTTTCTTT. Translated, it gives CASSSLGQLNTEAFF.

V is TRBV30 and J is TRBJ1-4, with 7 bases lining up with TRBD1. After removal of 6 bases from V and 4 bases from J, the junction contained 5 bases not matched to a gene. This CDR3 has 13 residues. Per germline, CDR1 GTSNPN and CDR2 SVGIG (reference sequence). DNA for the CDR3: TGTGCCTGTCCTACAGGGGATAATGAAAAACTGTTTTTT. The encoded protein is CACPTGDNEKLFF. Drawing the rest from reference TRBV30 and TRBJ1-4, the complete variable domain is SQTIHQWPATLVQPVGSPLSLECTVEGTSNPNLYWYRQAAGRGLQLLFYSVGIGQISSEVPQNLSASRPQDRQFILSSKKLLLSDSGFYLCACPTGDNEKLFFGSGTQLSVL.

This chain joins TRBV5-1 and TRBJ2-2, with 11 bases fitting TRBD1. This CDR3 contains 18 residues. In germline, CDR1 is SGHRS, CDR2 YFSETQ. Germline trimming cut 2 bases from V and 0 bases from J; bases unmatched to any gene: 6. CDR3 in amino acids: CASSLQDRGPTNTGELFF. CDR3 in DNA: TGCGCCAGCAGCTTACAGGACAGGGGGCCAACGAACACCGGGGAGCTGTTTTTT.

V gene TRBV6-5 combines with J gene TRBJ1-1; weak D call: TRBD1 (5 bases). The germline gives CDR1 MNHEY, CDR2 SVGAGI. This CDR3 contains 15 residues. The germline V and J ends were trimmed by 4 bases and 1 base, with 13 bases remaining between them. In DNA, the CDR3 is TGTGCCAGCAGTTCCCAATTCACAGGGAACACTGAAGCTTTCTTT. The encoded protein is CASSSQFTGNTEAFF.

The CDR3 reads CASSLGRMETQYF. CDR3 nucleotide sequence: TGTGCCAGCAGCTTAGGGAGAATGGAGACCCAGTACTTC. This chain joins TRBV5-6 and TRBJ2-5, with D perhaps TRBD2 (5 bases). Trimming stripped 2 bases from V and 5 bases from J, with 10 bases between. Germline V CDR1 and CDR2: SGHDT, YYEEEE. The CDR3 sequence is 13 residues long.

The chain carries TRBV4-3 and TRBJ1-5; D call uncertain. Trimming removed 0 bases at V and 0 bases at J, with 6 bases between. There are 15 residues in the CDR3. CDR1 is LGHNA and CDR2 is YSLEER in the germline V gene. DNA of the CDR3: TGCGCCAGCAGCCAAGATCTAAGTAGCAATCAGCCCCAGCATTTT. Its translation: CASSQDLSSNQPQHF.